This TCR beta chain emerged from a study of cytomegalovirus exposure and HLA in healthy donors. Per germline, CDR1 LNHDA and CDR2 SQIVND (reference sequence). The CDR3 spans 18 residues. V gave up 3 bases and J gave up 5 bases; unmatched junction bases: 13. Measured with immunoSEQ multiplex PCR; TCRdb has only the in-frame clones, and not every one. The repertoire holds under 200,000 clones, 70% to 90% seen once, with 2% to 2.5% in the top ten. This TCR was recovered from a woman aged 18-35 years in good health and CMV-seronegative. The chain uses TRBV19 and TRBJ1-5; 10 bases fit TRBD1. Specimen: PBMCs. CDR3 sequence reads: CASSIGTGENLYDQPQHF. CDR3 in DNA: TGTGCCAGTAGTATTGGGACAGGGGAGAATTTATACGATCAGCCCCAGCATTTT.